This T cell receptor (beta chain) is from a study of blood T cells in healthy people across ages. Primers used in a second PCR of about 6 to 11 cycles were a sample-barcoded 5' primer and a J-beta primer mix. TCRdb itself ran the 5' RACE reads through MiXCR, one entry per CDR3 protein. Among approximately 770,000 distinct CDR3 sequences, about three fifths were seen once, and the ten largest hold 22%. The CDR3 has 13 amino acids. Trimming cost V 4 bases and J 2 bases, with 12 bases left between them. CDR1 and CDR2 from the germline V gene are SQVTM and ANQGSEA. This clonotype has a handful of counts. The chain employs TRBV29-1 and TRBJ2-7; maybe TRBD1 (6 bases). This TCR derives from a man aged 25-45 years in good health. Sequenced input: blood. As DNA, the CDR3 is TGCAGCGTTGGTGTACAGGGCCCCTACGAGCAGTACTTC. This encodes CSVGVQGPYEQYF.